Included here is one T cell receptor (beta chain) sequence, with context. What it recognizes is unknown. The entry originates in a study of cytomegalovirus exposure and HLA in healthy donors. Findings and limits, study-wide: Most TCR sequences showed up rarely, but some public TCRs showed up in many donors. Cytomegalovirus status, reportedly, was diagnosed with high specificity and sensitivity by the classifier. According to a subsequent analysis, TCR clusters from the first cohort were inclined to appear together in the 90 to 150 validation repertoires.

Assay: immunoSEQ multiplex PCR; the TCRdb copy retains only in-frame clones and omits some. This table has 220,000 or so clones, around 86% appearing once. It was the 120-subject validation cohort, separate from the roughly 700-subject first cohort, to which the donors belonged. The junction had 11 bases not matched to a gene; V was cut back by 5 bases and J by 6 bases. The CDR3 has 15 residues. Germline values: CDR1 MNHEY, CDR2 SMNVEV (reference sequence). Source material: PBMCs. The receptor comes from a young woman in good health and CMV-seropositive. The J gene is TRBJ1-2, the V gene TRBV27; 8 nucleotides match TRBD1. The CDR3 DNA sequence: TGTGCCAGCAGTAGACTCATACAGGGGGGGGATGGCTACACCTTC. This codes for CASSRLIQGGDGYTF.